The 14 T cell receptor beta chains below all came from one sample that was sequenced in a study of blood T cells in healthy people across ages. Through a sample-barcoded 5' primer and a J-beta primer mix, a second PCR was run for roughly 6 to 11 cycles. TCRdb re-called the 5' RACE reads with MiXCR, one entry per CDR3 protein. The data contain about 830,000 distinct CDR3 sequences, 62% of them singletons. Sequenced material: blood. These receptors all come from a man between 25 and 39 years old in good health.

The CDR3 region has the DNA TGCAGCGTGTTCCTTAAATTAGGACGGGGAAACTATGGCTACACCTTC. Translating gives CSVFLKLGRGNYGYTF. The chain couples TRBV29-1 to TRBJ1-2; unclear D gene. V gave up 6 bases and J gave up 2 bases, with 22 bases separating them. Germline V lookup: CDR1 SQVTM, CDR2 ANQGSEA. The CDR3 has 16 amino acids.

The chain recombines TRBV6-4 with TRBJ1-1; TRBD1 matches at 8 bases. The CDR3 contains 13 residues. Germline V gene sequence: CDR1 MRHNA, CDR2 SNTAGT. V shed 6 bases, J shed 5 bases, and the junction held 5 bases outside the gene matches. This CDR3 reads CASSQGAETEAFF. In nucleotides, the CDR3 is TGTGCCAGCAGCCAGGGGGCGGAAACTGAAGCTTTCTTT.

The chain links TRBV19 to TRBJ2-1; 7 bases are shared with TRBD2. With 3 bases clipped from V and 6 bases from J, the junction kept 14 bases outside the gene matches. This CDR3 spans 17 amino acids. Germline CDR1 is LNHDA and CDR2 is SQIVND (reference sequence). CDR3 nucleotide sequence: TGTGCCAGTAGTATGGTTGTGGGGGGGATACACCTCAATGAGCAGTTCTTC. It codes for CASSMVVGGIHLNEQFF.

This chain uses TRBV12-3 or TRBV12-4 with TRBJ2-7; D call uncertain. V was pared by 1 base and J by 6 bases, with 10 bases between. This CDR3 spans 13 amino acids. The CDR3: CASSLGSAAEQYF. As DNA, the CDR3 is TGTGCCAGCAGTTTAGGGTCGGCTGCCGAGCAGTACTTC.

This rearrangement joins TRBV9 to TRBJ1-2; D uncertain. The CDR3 extends over 14 amino acids. V gave up 4 bases and J gave up 5 bases, with 15 bases separating them. Germline lookup yields CDR1 SGDLS and CDR2 YYNGEE. CDR3 in DNA: TGTGCCAGCAGCTCAGCCGGGCCGCCTTATGGCTACACCTTC. It encodes CASSSAGPPYGYTF.

This clonotype was detected ten times or more. J is TRBJ1-2 and V is TRBV29-1, with a tentative D call TRBD1 (6 bases). The CDR3 consists of 14 residues. Germline values: CDR1 SQVTM, CDR2 ANQGSEA. V was pared by 0 bases and J by 4 bases, with 12 bases between. CDR3 DNA: TGCAGCGTTGAAGATGGATGGACAGTCTATGGCTACACCTTC. As protein: CSVEDGWTVYGYTF.

This chain joins TRBV7-3 and TRBJ1-6, with D perhaps matching TRBD1 (5 bases). The germline CDR1 and CDR2 sequences are SGHTA and FQGTGA. CDR3 length: 14 residues. The V gene lost 5 bases and the J gene lost 10 bases, with 15 bases spanning the gap. CDR3 sequence: CASSPSGMGSPLHF. CDR3 bases: TGTGCCAGCAGCCCGTCAGGGATGGGATCACCCCTCCACTTT.

The gene calls are TRBV4-3 and TRBJ2-3; 8 bases are shared with TRBD2. Germline CDR1 is LGHNA and CDR2 is YSLEER. Trimming at V came to 0 bases and at J to 5 bases, leaving 13 bases not matched to a gene. This CDR3 contains 18 residues. CDR3 sequence: CASSQDLPTGGLEDTQYF. In nucleotides, the CDR3 is TGCGCCAGCAGCCAAGATCTCCCCACGGGGGGGCTTGAAGATACGCAGTATTTT.

The V gene is TRBV5-1, the J gene TRBJ2-3, with 10 bases identical to TRBD2. The CDR3 runs to 15 residues. V shed 7 bases, J shed 4 bases, and the junction held 9 bases outside the gene matches. Germline lookup yields CDR1 SGHRS and CDR2 YFSETQ. CDR3 sequence reads: CASRLTSGAPDTQYF. CDR3 bases: TGCGCCAGCCGCCTAACTAGCGGGGCCCCAGATACGCAGTATTTT. Together with reference TRBV5-1 and TRBJ2-3, the CDR3 gives the full variable domain: KAGVTQTPRYLIKTRGQQVTLSCSPISGHRSVSWYQQTPGQGLQFLFEYFSETQRNKGNFPGRFSGRQFSNSRSEMNVSTLELGDSALYLCASRLTSGAPDTQYFGPGTRLTVL.

The chain uses TRBV5-1 and TRBJ2-1; D remains ambiguous. The CDR3 runs 14 residues. Trimming cost V 2 bases and J 6 bases, with 12 bases left between them. Germline-derived CDR1 and CDR2 are SGHRS and YFSETQ. Here the CDR3 reads CASSFRLDVNEQFF. CDR3 bases: TGCGCCAGCAGCTTTCGCCTCGACGTCAATGAGCAGTTCTTC.

V is TRBV6-2 or TRBV6-3 and J is TRBJ2-1; D is perhaps TRBD2 (6 bases). V shed 5 bases and J shed 2 bases, with 13 bases lying between them. The CDR3 extends over 15 amino acids. CDR1 is MNHEY, CDR2 SVGEGT, per germline. CDR3 sequence (DNA): TGTGCCAGCAGTGCGGGACCCCGGACCTACAATGAGCAGTTCTTC. Translated: CASSAGPRTYNEQFF.

Worth noting for this clonotype: A much bigger clone sits one base away, suggesting this may be a read error. V gene TRBV20-1 combines with J gene TRBJ1-2; the D is unclear. Trimming took off 3 bases at V and 0 bases at J, with 5 bases between the two ends. This CDR3 spans 12 amino acids. The germline CDR1 and CDR2 sequences are DFQATT and SNEGSKA (reference sequence). The CDR3 sequence: CSARAPNYGYTF. The DNA of the CDR3 is TGCAGTGCTAGGGCCCCTAACTATGGCTACACCTTC.

The rearrangement uses TRBV9 and TRBJ2-1; 11 bases are shared with TRBD2. Per the germline V gene, CDR1 is SGDLS and CDR2 is YYNGEE. Unmatched junction bases numbered 2, after V lost 0 bases and J lost 0 bases. This CDR3 comprises 17 residues. The CDR3 is CASSVVTSGSSYNEQFF. DNA for the CDR3: TGTGCCAGCAGCGTAGTAACTAGCGGGAGCTCCTACAATGAGCAGTTCTTC. Complete variable domain (other parts from reference TRBV9 and TRBJ2-1): DSGVTQTPKHLITATGQRVTLRCSPRSGDLSVYWYQQSLDQGLQFLIQYYNGEERAKGNILERFSAQQFPDLHSELNLSSLELGDSALYFCASSVVTSGSSYNEQFFGPGTRLTVL.

The J gene is TRBJ2-5, the V gene TRBV18; 7 bases line up with TRBD1. Germline V gene lookup returns CDR1 KGHSH and CDR2 LQKENI. After removal of 2 bases from V and 7 bases from J, the junction contained 13 bases not matched to a gene. The CDR3 runs 16 residues. Here the CDR3 reads CASSPGDSASRGTQYF. CDR3 nucleotides: TGTGCCAGCTCACCAGGGGACAGTGCGTCCCGGGGGACCCAGTACTTC.